This TCR beta chain comes out of a study of blood T cell repertoires in COVID-19 (dated by TCRdb to the early 2020s). General notes on the study: Collaborator samples came from the United States, Italy and Spain and covered acute and convalescent phases of COVID-19. A freely available public database, intended as a resource for researchers studying the immune response to SARS-CoV-2, is where the repertoires were released. Subjects who had been exposed to COVID-19, were actively infected with it, or had recovered from it provided the deeply sampled blood TCRbeta repertoires that made up the dataset. The sample metadata nearly always contained a de-identified subject ID, COVID-19 status, age in years and sex. The material from the prospective study consisted of cDNA or gDNA derived from T cells, B-cell-depleted T cells, or PBMCs. Where HLA class I and class II types were available, the types were taken from metadata supplied by the sample provider, not from assay-based typing. Samples came from the ongoing ImmuneRACE study (first 160 participants) plus 1,254 subjects from 6 global collaborators.

A second Seattle source provided samples from volunteer blood donors who had recovered from COVID-19. Collaborating institutions collected whole blood in K2EDTA tubes following their own protocols. Collaborator samples were shipped for TCRbeta analysis as frozen whole blood, isolated PBMCs, or DNA extracted from either sample type. Paper-wide results and their limitations: Clinical and demographic metadata were provided uncurated, with the amount varying by source and participant.

With regard to this clone: This receptor's antigen is unknown. No much larger clone exists at a distance of one base, and base qualities are not known.

TCRbeta CDR3 regions were amplified from genomic DNA by means of the immunoSEQ Assay, a bias-controlled multiplex PCR. Per the source publication's procedure: Nucleated cell counts per sample were estimated from amplification of reference gene primers within the assay. To quantify the absolute abundance of each unique TCRbeta CDR3 rearrangement, sequence reads were collapsed and filtered. For each sample, productive Simpson clonality was calculated as the square root of Simpson's diversity index over productive rearrangements. In TCRdb, the immuneACCESS table is reduced to in-frame sequences with V and J assigned. These tables do not hold every clone; where another copy was compared, an unresolved V gene accounts for under half, and the others remain unexplained. From that table come the V and J calls and clone size; the DNA was used to work out D and trimming. This sample gives 200,000 to 300,000 clones in total; around 81% of them show up just once. Jointly, the top ten make up roughly 1.9% of the sample.

Germline trimming: 1 base from V, 5 bases from J; junction bases outside gene matches: 6. From the cysteine through the phenylalanine, the CDR3 covers 16 amino acids. Only the CDR3 portion is preserved as DNA: 48 bases, with reading frame beginning at the first base. The CDR1 and CDR2 encoded by the germline V gene are SGHRS and YFSETQ. In this chain, TRBV5-1 is recombined with TRBJ2-5; 12 bases in the middle match TRBD1. This clonotype originated in a man aged 25-40 years who had recovered from COVID-19. The specimen sequenced was peripheral blood. The CDR3 protein: CASSLSGQGALETQYF. The base sequence is TGCGCCAGCAGCTTGTCGGGACAGGGGGCGCTGGAGACCCAGTACTTC.